This TCR beta chain is drawn from a study of cytomegalovirus exposure and HLA in healthy donors. The PCR contained 60 Vbeta and 13 Jbeta primers. Here immunoSEQ multiplex PCR was the method, and the copy in TCRdb shows in-frame clones only, minus some. The sample has some 150,000 clones; about 8.9% are singletons. The V end lost 4 bases, the J end lost 10 bases, and 14 bases lay between the germline ends. The CDR3 totals 13 residues. Germline V gene sequence: CDR1 SNHLY, CDR2 FYNNEI. This clonotype originated in a man in his fifties in good health and CMV-seronegative. The rearrangement uses TRBV2 and TRBJ2-1; possibly TRBD2 for D (6 bases). Source material: PBMCs. Written as DNA, the CDR3 is TGTGCCAGCAGTGGAGTAAAGGGAGGAGAGCAGTTCTTC. It is translated as CASSGVKGGEQFF.